This T cell receptor (beta chain) was documented in a study of blood T cell repertoires in COVID-19. This CDR3 is 17 amino acids long. Germline lookup yields CDR1 LGHNA and CDR2 YNFKEQ. J was trimmed by 3 bases and V by 0 bases; bases with no gene match: 7. TCRdb's copy holds only in-frame clones and misses some; the assay was immunoSEQ multiplex PCR. The sample carries a few hundred thousand clones, roughly 90% recorded once. What was sequenced was PBMCs or T cells enriched from blood (not recorded which). The rearrangement links TRBV4-2 to TRBJ2-7; the match to TRBD2 covers 11 bases. This sequence originates from a woman between 18 and 29 years old who had been exposed to COVID-19. Here the CDR3 reads CASSQDSGTSGRYEQYF. In nucleotides, the CDR3 is TGTGCCAGCAGCCAAGATTCAGGGACTAGCGGACGCTACGAGCAGTACTTC.